The clone carrying this T cell receptor beta chain was seen many times. Its antigen is currently unknown. From the 5' RACE reads, TCRdb called clonotypes with MiXCR, one entry per CDR3 protein. The sample lists hundreds of thousands of distinct CDR3 sequences, around 6.8% occurring once. This sample is part of a study of identical twins. Study results and limitations: Invariant MAIT and iNKT cells are populations that could partly confound zero-insertion analyses.

In addition, the sample was reused for a study of yellow fever vaccine responses in identical twins.

Sequences were obtained from memory (CD45RO+) T cells sorted from blood. This sequence was found in a young woman in good health.

CDR3 DNA: TGTGCCAGCAGCTTTAGAGGGGGAGAATCACCCCTCCACTTT. It is translated as CASSFRGGESPLHF. The chain is built from TRBV6-2 or TRBV6-3 and TRBJ1-6; a weak D match, TRBD1 (6 bases). V lost 6 bases to trimming and J lost 10 bases, with 16 bases between them. Germline CDR1 and CDR2: MNHEY and SVGEGT. The CDR3 totals 14 residues.